These 27 T cell receptor beta chains were sequenced from one sample in a study of vaccination and CD4 T cells after COVID-19. As to treatment: roughly nine-day PBMC culture with coronavirus spike peptide pools or control peptides (ViraFEST assay). Sequencing of cultured CD4+ T cell DNA used the Oncomine TCR Beta short-read assay. TCRdb redid the calling of the PCR reads with MiXCR, one entry per CDR3 protein. Among 3,500 to 5,500 distinct CDR3 sequences, 35% to 40% were seen once, and the ten largest hold over 50%. The antigens of these receptors remain unknown. Sample: CD4+ T cells from blood, cultured in vitro, taken after SARS-CoV-2 vaccination. The source is a human donor who had recovered from COVID-19.

The chain is built from TRBV30 and TRBJ2-7; 7 bases are shared with TRBD2. V dropped 5 bases and J dropped 3; count of bases not matched to a gene: 10. Germline-derived CDR1 and CDR2 are GTSNPN and SVGIG (reference sequence). CDR3 length: 14 amino acids. The CDR3 coding sequence is TGTGCCTGGGACTTCGGCGGGAGTGTCTACGAGCAGTACTTC. This translates into CAWDFGGSVYEQYF.

This clonotype was detected a few times. V gene TRBV20-1 combines with J gene TRBJ2-1, with a tentative D call TRBD2 (5 bases). Germline V gene data show CDR1 as DFQATT and CDR2 as SNEGSKA (reference sequence). This CDR3 is built from 15 residues. V was shortened by 5 bases and J by 9 bases, with 23 bases between the two germline ends. CDR3 DNA sequence: TGCAGTGCTCCCCGAAGGGAGACGATGGTTGGTGAGCAGTTCTTC. The encoded protein is CSAPRRETMVGEQFF.

The chain couples TRBV7-9 to TRBJ2-2; D is unresolved. Germline lookup yields CDR1 SEHNR and CDR2 FQNEAQ (reference sequence). Trimming stripped 1 base from V and 4 bases from J, with 1 base between. The CDR3 is 12 residues long. CDR3 in DNA: TGTGCCAGCAGCTTAGTCACCGGGGAGCTGTTTTTT. As protein: CASSLVTGELFF.

This clonotype was seen only a few times. The chain links TRBV7-2 to TRBJ1-6; possibly TRBD1 for D (6 bases). This CDR3 contains 14 residues. Trimming shortened V by 5 bases and J by 7 bases, and 12 bases separated the two germline ends. Germline V gene sequence: CDR1 SGHTA, CDR2 FQGNSA. CDR3 sequence: CASSLWTDNSPLHF. CDR3 in DNA: TGTGCCAGCAGCCTTTGGACAGACAATTCACCCCTCCACTTT.

V gene TRBV2 combines with J gene TRBJ1-5; 8 bases line up with TRBD1. Losses at the gene ends were 6 bases for V and 2 bases for J; bases not matched to a gene: 9. Germline lookup yields CDR1 SNHLY and CDR2 FYNNEI. CDR3 size: 16 residues. CDR3 sequence (DNA): TGTGCCAGCAGAATAGGACAGGGAGGCGGCAATCAGCCCCAGCATTTT. Translation: CASRIGQGGGNQPQHF.

The gene calls are TRBV28 and TRBJ1-2, with D tentatively TRBD1 (5 bases). The ends were cut back, 10 bases at V and 6 bases at J, with 15 bases in the middle. CDR1 and CDR2 from the germline V gene are MDHEN and SYDVKM. The CDR3 sequence is 12 residues long. The CDR3 region has the DNA TGTGCCATCCCAGGGCGTACGGATGGCTACACCTTC. This codes for CAIPGRTDGYTF.

The chain has TRBV28 and TRBJ1-2; D unclear. The V end was cut by 2 bases, the J end by 4 bases, with 11 bases between. Looked up from germline, CDR1 is MDHEN and CDR2 is SYDVKM. The CDR3 runs to 14 residues. DNA for the CDR3: TGTGCCAGCAGTTTACCGGGCGAGGGCTATGGCTACACCTTC. Protein product: CASSLPGEGYGYTF.

J is TRBJ1-1 and V is TRBV19; D not resolved. Germline assignment: CDR1 LNHDA and CDR2 SQIVND (reference sequence). Between the trimmed V and J ends, which lost 6 bases and 0 bases, there was a span of 17 bases. This CDR3 comprises 16 residues. The CDR3 is CASSRGLSSMNTEAFF. DNA for the CDR3: TGTGCCAGTAGCAGAGGACTCAGTAGCATGAACACTGAAGCTTTCTTT.

This clonotype was detected a few times. The chain carries TRBV19 and TRBJ1-2; tentatively, D is TRBD1 (5 bases). Germline loops: CDR1 LNHDA, CDR2 SQIVND (reference sequence). The CDR3 is made up of 15 amino acids. V was pared by 6 bases and J by 6 bases, with 20 bases between. CDR3 loop: CASSSRTRGSDGYTF. CDR3 bases: TGTGCCAGTAGCTCCCGCACGCGGGGGTCGGATGGCTACACCTTC.

A note on this clonotype: An end of the junction differs from the germline gene, which may be a read error. The chain recombines TRBV27 with TRBJ1-1; tentative D call: TRBD1 (6 bases). This CDR3 contains 15 residues. Germline V CDR1 and CDR2: MNHEY, SMNVEV (reference sequence). DNA of the CDR3: TGTGCCAGCAGTTTATATGAGGGGGGGAACCCTGAAGCTTTCTTT. It yields the protein CASSLYEGGNPEAFF.

The chain is built from TRBV20-1 and TRBJ2-1; TRBD2 aligns across 8 bases. The germline V gene has CDR1 DFQATT and CDR2 SNEGSKA (reference sequence). There are 15 residues in the CDR3. V dropped 0 bases and J dropped 4; count of bases not matched to a gene: 5. CDR3 in amino acids: CSARDPQREYNEQFF. CDR3 DNA sequence: TGCAGTGCTAGAGACCCCCAGCGGGAGTACAATGAGCAGTTCTTC.

This clonotype was observed a handful of times. The chain carries TRBV2 and TRBJ2-7, with 11 positions matching TRBD1. The CDR3 spans 13 residues. V was clipped by 7 bases and J by 6 bases; unmatched bases: 5. Germline V CDR1 and CDR2: SNHLY, FYNNEI. The CDR3 coding sequence is TGTGCCAGCATTAGGGGACAGGGGGGCGAGCAGTACTTC. It encodes CASIRGQGGEQYF. Filled out from reference TRBV2 and TRBJ2-7, the complete variable domain reads EPEVTQTPSHQVTQMGQEVILRCVPISNHLYFYWYRQILGQKVEFLVSFYNNEISEKSEIFDDQFSVERPDGSNFTLKIRSTKLEDSAMYFCASIRGQGGEQYFGPGTRLTVT.

The chain links TRBV20-1 to TRBJ2-5; tentatively, D is TRBD1 (5 bases). Deletions cut 0 bases from V and 1 base from J, with 15 bases between. CDR3 size: 16 residues. Germline V lookup: CDR1 DFQATT, CDR2 SNEGSKA (reference sequence). CDR3 loop: CSARDSRRRVQETQYF. The CDR3 DNA reads TGCAGTGCTAGAGATAGTCGCCGCAGGGTCCAAGAGACCCAGTACTTC.

DNA of the CDR3: TGTGCCTGTTGGACTAGCGGGAGTGACGGGGAGCTGTTTTTT. Translated: CACWTSGSDGELFF. The genes are TRBV28 and TRBJ2-2, with 13 bases aligning to TRBD2. Losses at the gene ends were 11 bases for V and 7 bases for J; bases not matched to a gene: 7. Germline CDR1 reads MDHEN; CDR2 reads SYDVKM. The CDR3 consists of 14 residues.

The CDR3: CASSRGAVPHSYEQYF. The CDR3 region has the DNA TGTGCCAGTAGTAGGGGGGCGGTACCCCACTCCTACGAGCAGTACTTC. The chain employs TRBV19 and TRBJ2-7; D may match TRBD1 or TRBD2 (6 bases each). This CDR3 comprises 16 residues. Germline lookup yields CDR1 LNHDA and CDR2 SQIVND (reference sequence). V shed 4 bases and J shed 0 bases, with 16 bases lying between them.

The J gene is TRBJ1-1, the V gene TRBV7-9; TRBD1 might be the D (6 bases). V was shortened by 1 base and J by 8 bases, with 26 bases between the two germline ends. CDR3 length: 18 residues. Germline V gene sequence: CDR1 SEHNR, CDR2 FQNEAQ (reference sequence). The CDR3 protein is CASSLGHLTGPLRSEAFF. The DNA of the CDR3 is TGTGCCAGCAGCTTAGGGCACCTGACAGGCCCGCTACGATCCGAAGCTTTCTTT.

The chain employs TRBV20-1 and TRBJ1-1; unclear D gene. The CDR3 totals 12 residues. CDR1 and CDR2 (germline): DFQATT, SNEGSKA (reference sequence). Trimming cost V 0 bases and J 3 bases, with 5 bases left between them. Here the CDR3 reads CSARDPDTEAFF. CDR3 bases: TGCAGTGCTAGAGATCCGGACACTGAAGCTTTCTTT.

The chain links TRBV28 to TRBJ2-7; 10 positions match TRBD2. This CDR3 spans 16 amino acids. Losses at the gene ends were 2 bases for V and 4 bases for J; bases not matched to a gene: 8. CDR1 and CDR2 from the germline V gene are MDHEN and SYDVKM. CDR3 bases: TGTGCCAGCAGTTTAGCTAGCGGGAGAGCAGGGTACGAGCAGTACTTC. This encodes CASSLASGRAGYEQYF.

The V and J genes are TRBV5-1 and TRBJ2-7, with D perhaps given as TRBD1 or TRBD2 (5 bases each). CDR3 length equals 13 residues. CDR1 SGHRS and CDR2 YFSETQ come from the germline V gene. Trimming cost V 3 bases and J 3 bases, with 10 bases left between them. The CDR3 sequence is CASSSGRGYEQYF. The DNA of the CDR3 is TGCGCCAGCAGCTCGGGACGGGGCTACGAGCAGTACTTC.

This clonotype came up a few times. The rearrangement links TRBV7-9 to TRBJ2-5; TRBD1 aligns across 7 bases. Trimming took 4 bases from V and 0 from J; bases not matched to a gene: 8. The V gene's germline CDR1 is SEHNR and CDR2 FQNEAQ (reference sequence). This CDR3 has 16 amino acids. In DNA, the CDR3 is TGTGCCAGCAGCTCTAGGGACAGCCGGTACCAAGAGACCCAGTACTTC. It yields the protein CASSSRDSRYQETQYF.

The V gene is TRBV7-2, the J gene TRBJ1-1; 7 nucleotides agree with TRBD1. V shed 6 bases, J shed 4 bases, and the junction held 5 bases outside the gene matches. The germline V gene encodes CDR1 SGHTA and CDR2 FQGNSA. The CDR3 is 13 amino acids. The chain's CDR3 is CASSYTGVTEAFF. The CDR3 DNA is TGTGCCAGCAGTTACACAGGGGTCACTGAAGCTTTCTTT.

This clonotype was detected a few times. In DNA, the CDR3 is TGTGCCAGCAGTATCGGGACAGGGGGACATGGCTACACCTTC. Residues: CASSIGTGGHGYTF. The chain links TRBV28 to TRBJ1-2; 11 bases align to TRBD1. The V gene's germline CDR1 is MDHEN and CDR2 SYDVKM. This CDR3 is built from 14 residues. With 5 bases clipped from V and 6 bases from J, the junction kept 5 bases outside the gene matches.

This clonotype appeared a few times. The chain joins TRBV27 to TRBJ2-3; D tentatively reads TRBD1 or TRBD2 (5 bases each). The CDR3 totals 14 residues. Trimming took 7 bases from V and 0 from J, leaving 11 bases between them. Germline V lookup: CDR1 MNHEY, CDR2 SMNVEV (reference sequence). CDR3 nucleotides: TGTGCCAGCAAAAACTGGGGGAGCACAGATACGCAGTATTTT. This codes for CASKNWGSTDTQYF.

The chain is built from TRBV11-2 and TRBJ2-1; 8 bases agree with TRBD1. After removal of 5 bases from V and 8 bases from J, the junction contained 17 bases not matched to a gene. From germline, CDR1 is SGHAT and CDR2 FQNNGV. CDR3 size: 17 residues. CDR3 in DNA: TGTGCCAGCAGCCTGGACGTGGACAGGGTTTTGGGCGATGAGCAGTTCTTC. As protein: CASSLDVDRVLGDEQFF. Full variable domain (missing parts from reference TRBV11-2 and TRBJ2-1): EAGVAQSPRYKIIEKRQSVAFWCNPISGHATLYWYQQILGQGPKLLIQFQNNGVVDDSQLPKDRFSAERLKGVDSTLKIQPAKLEDSAVYLCASSLDVDRVLGDEQFFGPGTRLTVL.

The chain is built from TRBV5-1 and TRBJ1-1; TRBD1 matches at 10 bases. Trimming removed 3 bases from V and 7 bases from J; junction bases left unmatched: 6. CDR3 length: 14 residues. Germline lookup yields CDR1 SGHRS and CDR2 YFSETQ. CDR3 bases: TGCGCCAGCAGCTCGTCCCGGGACAGGGGTGAAGCTTTCTTT. Protein sequence: CASSSSRDRGEAFF.

This clonotype was counted only a few times. The chain is built from TRBV11-3 and TRBJ2-3; D is uncertain. CDR1 and CDR2 from the germline V gene are SGHNT and YENEEA. This CDR3 region has 14 residues. V was shortened by 0 bases and J by 1 base, with 5 bases between the two germline ends. The DNA of the CDR3 is TGTGCCAGCAGCTTAGAAGGGCGCACAGATACGCAGTATTTT. As protein: CASSLEGRTDTQYF.

The chain has TRBV14 and TRBJ2-5, with 7 bases identical to TRBD1. After removal of 2 bases from V and 2 bases from J, the junction contained 17 bases not matched to a gene. Germline CDR1 reads SGHDN; CDR2 reads FVKESK. There are 19 residues in the CDR3. The DNA of the CDR3 is TGTGCCAGCAGCCAATCGCGGACAGGCCTACTCTTCCTACAAGAGACCCAGTACTTC. Translated, it gives CASSQSRTGLLFLQETQYF.